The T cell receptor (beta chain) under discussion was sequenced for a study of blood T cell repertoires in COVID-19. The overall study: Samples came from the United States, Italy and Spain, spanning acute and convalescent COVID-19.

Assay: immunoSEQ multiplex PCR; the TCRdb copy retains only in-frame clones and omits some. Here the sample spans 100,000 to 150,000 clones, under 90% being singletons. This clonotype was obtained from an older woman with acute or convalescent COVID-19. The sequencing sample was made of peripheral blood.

The CDR3 DNA reads TGCGCCAGCAGCTTCACAAGTGCAACTAATGAAAAACTGTTTTTT. This codes for CASSFTSATNEKLFF. The J gene is TRBJ1-4, the V gene TRBV5-1; D not certain. The CDR3 sequence is 15 residues long. In germline, CDR1 is SGHRS, CDR2 YFSETQ. Trimming pared 2 bases from V and 0 bases from J, leaving 8 bases between.